Each of the 4 T cell receptor beta chains below was sequenced from the same sample in a study of spatial heterogeneity in lung cancer. TCRdb reprocessed the 5' RACE reads with MiXCR, giving one entry per CDR3 protein. Of roughly 5,700 distinct CDR3 sequences in the sample, less than 9.5% are singletons; the top ten hold under 30%. Time point indicated: sample taken at primary tumor resection. Whole-study results and caveats: Higher tumor mutation counts went along with higher counts of expanded intratumoral alpha and beta TCRs.

What these receptors recognize is not known. Sequenced here: lung tumor tissue, sampled at surgery. These TCRs come from a female donor with early-stage non-small cell lung cancer.

This clonotype is classed as medium-sized. The library was built for alpha chains, so this beta chain is an off-target read and its size means little. This chain links TRBV20-1 with TRBJ2-3, with TRBD2 matching over 10 bases. V dropped 5 bases and J dropped 3; count of bases not matched to a gene: 8. The CDR3 consists of 15 residues. Germline V lookup: CDR1 DFQATT, CDR2 SNEGSKA (reference sequence). CDR3 sequence: CSADHPSGRTDTQYF. CDR3 sequence (DNA): TGCAGTGCTGACCACCCTAGCGGGAGAACAGATACGCAGTATTTT.

In its sample, this clonotype ranks as medium-sized. This beta chain slipped into a library made for alpha chains as a stray read, so its size is not meaningful. This chain connects TRBV7-3 to TRBJ2-3, with no clear D. The V and J ends lost 5 bases and 2 bases respectively, with 8 bases between them. The CDR3 length is 13 residues. CDR1 and CDR2 (germline): SGHTA, FQGTGA. The CDR3 protein is CASSLQPTDTQYF. As DNA, the CDR3 is TGTGCCAGCAGCCTCCAGCCCACAGATACGCAGTATTTT.

This clonotype was observed at least ten times. For a library built for alpha chains, this beta chain is a stray read; little rests on its size. CDR3 in DNA: TGCAGTGCTAGACTGGGACAGAACGAAAAACTGTTTTTT. It translates to CSARLGQNEKLFF. This chain joins TRBV20-1 and TRBJ1-4, with 7 nucleotides matching TRBD1. Losses at the gene ends were 2 bases for V and 8 bases for J; bases not matched to a gene: 5. CDR1 is DFQATT, CDR2 SNEGSKA, per germline (reference sequence). The CDR3 consists of 13 residues.

This clonotype was observed a handful of times. Since the library was made to target alpha chains, this beta chain is a stray read and its abundance is not meaningful. The chain links TRBV12-3 or TRBV12-4 to TRBJ2-3, with 7 bases matching TRBD2. V shed 6 bases, J shed 4 bases, and the junction held 13 bases outside the gene matches. The CDR3 length is 16 residues. CDR3 nucleotides: TGTGCCAGCAGAATGACCGGAGCGGGGAGGGCAGATACGCAGTATTTT. Translated: CASRMTGAGRADTQYF.